This entry lists 6 T cell receptor beta chains sequenced from one sample in a study of blood T cell repertoires in COVID-19. Assay used: immunoSEQ multiplex PCR; TCRdb lists only in-frame clones, some missing. Of roughly 72,000 clones in the sample, under 90% are singletons; the top ten hold roughly 2.5%. The sample consisted of peripheral blood. The receptor source for this set is a human donor in a cohort sampled during active COVID-19.

The J gene is TRBJ2-5, the V gene TRBV7-9, with 8 bases aligning to TRBD2. The germline V gene has CDR1 SEHNR and CDR2 FQNEAQ (reference sequence). Losses at the gene ends were 5 bases for V and 3 bases for J; bases not matched to a gene: 5. The CDR3 has 14 amino acids. The CDR3 region is CASSPRGGKETQYF. The CDR3 bases are TGTGCCAGCAGCCCACGGGGGGGGAAAGAGACCCAGTACTTC.

J is TRBJ2-7 and V is TRBV2; 9 nucleotides line up with TRBD1. The V gene end was trimmed by 7 bases and the J gene end by 2 bases; junction bases not matched to a gene: 6. Per germline, CDR1 SNHLY and CDR2 FYNNEI. The CDR3 extends over 14 amino acids. CDR3 DNA: TGTGCCAGCACGATAGGACAGGGGCCCTACGAGCAGTACTTC. Amino acid sequence: CASTIGQGPYEQYF.

The V and J genes are TRBV4-2 and TRBJ1-5; D is unclear. Germline assignment: CDR1 LGHNA and CDR2 YNFKEQ. V shed 1 base and J shed 7 bases, with 14 bases lying between them. The CDR3 spans 15 residues. The CDR3 here is CASSQVAQGVQPQHF. The DNA of the CDR3 is TGTGCCAGCAGCCAAGTTGCGCAAGGAGTCCAGCCCCAGCATTTT.

A single count supports this clone. The chain carries TRBV4-3 and TRBJ1-4; TRBD1 matches at 8 bases. This CDR3 comprises 15 residues. The germline V gene has CDR1 LGHNA and CDR2 YSLEER. Trimming removed 4 bases from V and 6 bases from J; junction bases left unmatched: 7. The DNA for the CDR3 is TGCGCCAGCAGCCGACTGACAGGGGATGATGAAAAACTGTTTTTT. As protein: CASSRLTGDDEKLFF.

The chain carries TRBV28 and TRBJ2-1; D gene ambiguous. CDR3 length equals 15 residues. CDR1 and CDR2 (germline): MDHEN, SYDVKM. V shed 3 bases and J shed 2 bases, with 11 bases lying between them. The CDR3 is CASSFRLRAYNEQFF. CDR3 DNA sequence: TGTGCCAGCAGTTTCCGACTTCGGGCCTACAATGAGCAGTTCTTC.

The rearrangement uses TRBV6-5 and TRBJ1-4; TRBD1 matches at 7 bases. With 4 bases clipped from V and 5 bases from J, the junction kept 7 bases outside the gene matches. There are 15 residues in the CDR3. The germline V gene encodes CDR1 MNHEY and CDR2 SVGAGI. CDR3 protein: CASSLTTGVNEKLFF. The CDR3 bases are TGTGCCAGCAGTTTGACAACAGGGGTCAATGAAAAACTGTTTTTT.